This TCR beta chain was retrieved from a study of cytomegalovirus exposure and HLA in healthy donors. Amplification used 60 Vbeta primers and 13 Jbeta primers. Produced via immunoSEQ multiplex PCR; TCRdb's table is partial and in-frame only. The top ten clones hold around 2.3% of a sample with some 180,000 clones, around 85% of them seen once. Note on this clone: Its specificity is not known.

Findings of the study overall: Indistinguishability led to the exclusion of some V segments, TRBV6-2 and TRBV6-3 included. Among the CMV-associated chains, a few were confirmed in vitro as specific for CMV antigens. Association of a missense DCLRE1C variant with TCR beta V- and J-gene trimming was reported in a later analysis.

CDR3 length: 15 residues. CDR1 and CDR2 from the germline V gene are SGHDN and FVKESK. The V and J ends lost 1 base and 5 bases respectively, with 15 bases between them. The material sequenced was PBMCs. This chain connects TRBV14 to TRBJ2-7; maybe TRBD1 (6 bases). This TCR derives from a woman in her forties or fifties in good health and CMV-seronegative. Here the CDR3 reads CASSQGSYRVNEQYF. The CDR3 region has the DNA TGTGCCAGCAGCCAAGGCTCGTACAGGGTAAACGAGCAGTACTTC.